The next 18 T cell receptor beta chains were all read from a single sample in a study of cytotoxic CD8 clonotypes in ibrutinib-treated CLL. TCRdb keeps only in-frame clones here, not all; method: immunoSEQ multiplex PCR. The table records over 120,000 clones, approximately 81% of them present only once. The sample was PBMCs, taken after 12 months of ibrutinib treatment. These receptor sequences come from a human donor with chronic lymphocytic leukemia.

V usage is TRBV27 and J usage is TRBJ2-1, with 8 bases lining up with TRBD2. CDR3 size: 17 residues. The germline V gene encodes CDR1 MNHEY and CDR2 SMNVEV (reference sequence). V shed 6 bases and J 13 bases; nucleotides not matched to a gene: 23. Here the CDR3 reads CASSLYGPAGVQSLQFF. CDR3 DNA sequence: TGTGCCAGCAGCCTATACGGTCCAGCGGGAGTCCAATCGCTCCAGTTCTTC.

In its sample, this clone was seen a few times. This rearrangement joins TRBV29-1 to TRBJ1-3; D not certain. The CDR3 sequence is 13 residues long. Germline CDR1 is SQVTM and CDR2 is ANQGSEA. With 7 bases removed from V and 0 bases from J, the gap between germline ends came to 10 bases. CDR3 sequence: CSGRALSGNTIYF. DNA of the CDR3: TGCAGCGGTAGGGCTCTCTCTGGAAACACCATATATTTT.

The J gene is TRBJ2-2, the V gene TRBV7-9; D uncertain. The germline gives CDR1 SEHNR, CDR2 FQNEAQ (reference sequence). The CDR3 length is 15 residues. Trimming removed 3 bases from V and 0 bases from J, with 8 bases in between. The CDR3 is CASSFRSANTGELFF. The DNA of the CDR3 is TGTGCCAGCAGCTTCCGTTCAGCGAACACCGGGGAGCTGTTTTTT. Based on the CDR3 plus reference TRBV7-9 and TRBJ2-2, the full variable domain is DTGVSQNPRHKITKRGQNVTFRCDPISEHNRLYWYRQTLGQGPEFLTYFQNEAQLEKSRLLSDRFSAERPKGSFSTLEIQRTEQGDSAMYLCASSFRSANTGELFFGEGSRLTVL.

This rearrangement joins TRBV6-5 to TRBJ2-5, with D possibly being TRBD1 (6 bases). This CDR3 has 14 amino acids. The V gene's germline CDR1 is MNHEY and CDR2 SVGAGI. Trimming pared 6 bases from V and 1 base from J, leaving 12 bases between. The CDR3 nucleotides are TGTGCCAGCAGCCGGGGACAACGCCAAGAGACCCAGTACTTC. It is translated as CASSRGQRQETQYF.

This chain connects TRBV19 to TRBJ1-1; TRBD1 matches at 10 bases. This CDR3 spans 14 amino acids. V lost 5 bases, J lost 7 bases, and 7 bases stayed unmatched. CDR1 and CDR2 (germline): LNHDA, SQIVND (reference sequence). For the CDR3, the DNA is TGTGCCAGTAGTCTACAGACAGGGGGCAATGAAGCTTTCTTT. Its protein is CASSLQTGGNEAFF.

This clone was observed once. CDR3 region: CASSRNYNEQFF. The CDR3 DNA reads as TGTGCCAGCAGCCGAAACTACAATGAGCAGTTCTTC. The V gene is TRBV7-9, the J gene TRBJ2-1; D unclear. Germline CDR1 SEHNR, CDR2 FQNEAQ (reference sequence). CDR3 length: 12 residues. V lost 5 bases, J lost 3 bases, and 5 bases lay in between. Combining the CDR3 with reference TRBV7-9 and TRBJ2-1 gives the whole variable domain DTGVSQNPRHKITKRGQNVTFRCDPISEHNRLYWYRQTLGQGPEFLTYFQNEAQLEKSRLLSDRFSAERPKGSFSTLEIQRTEQGDSAMYLCASSRNYNEQFFGPGTRLTVL.

Only a few counts were recorded for this clone. V gene TRBV5-1 combines with J gene TRBJ1-1; TRBD1 matches at 7 bases. V lost 3 bases and J lost 4; bases outside the gene matches: 6. The length of the CDR3 is 14 residues. The germline V gene encodes CDR1 SGHRS and CDR2 YFSETQ. In nucleotides, the CDR3 is TGCGCCAGCAGCTCAACACAGGGGTCCACTGAAGCTTTCTTT. Translating gives CASSSTQGSTEAFF.

The genes are TRBV27 and TRBJ2-5, with D perhaps TRBD1 (5 bases). V dropped 2 bases and J dropped 0 bases, with 7 bases sitting between them. Germline CDR1 MNHEY, CDR2 SMNVEV (reference sequence). CDR3 length: 14 residues. The CDR3 here is CASSLNRNQETQYF. The DNA of the CDR3 is TGTGCCAGCAGTTTAAACAGGAACCAAGAGACCCAGTACTTC.

This clone was counted a single time. The J gene is TRBJ1-2, the V gene TRBV19; perhaps TRBD1 as D (5 bases). The CDR3 length is 16 residues. V was trimmed by 5 bases and J by 0 bases, leaving 16 bases between them. Germline CDR1 LNHDA, CDR2 SQIVND (reference sequence). The CDR3 DNA is TGTGCCAGTAGTCGCCTGGGGGACGGTGCTAACTATGGCTACACCTTC. Its protein product is CASSRLGDGANYGYTF.

The rearrangement uses TRBV28 and TRBJ2-3; TRBD2 matches 12 bases. J lost 4 bases, V lost 0 bases, and 5 bases had no gene match. The CDR3 covers 17 residues. CDR1 is MDHEN, CDR2 SYDVKM, per germline. The CDR3 is CASSLWASGRASDTQYF. For the CDR3, the DNA is TGTGCCAGCAGTTTATGGGCTAGCGGGAGGGCCTCAGATACGCAGTATTTT. The full variable domain, with the rest looked up from reference TRBV28 and TRBJ2-3, is DVKVTQSSRYLVKRTGEKVFLECVQDMDHENMFWYRQDPGLGLRLIYFSYDVKMKEKGDIPEGYSVSREKKERFSLILESASTNQTSMYLCASSLWASGRASDTQYFGPGTRLTVL.

This sequence joins TRBV6-5 and TRBJ2-7, with 7 nucleotides matching TRBD1. Losses at the gene ends were 2 bases for V and 12 bases for J; bases not matched to a gene: 10. Germline CDR1 is MNHEY and CDR2 is SVGAGI. The CDR3 is 13 amino acids. CDR3 region: CASSYGPTGLGYF. As DNA, the CDR3 is TGTGCCAGCAGTTACGGTCCGACAGGGTTGGGGTACTTC.

This clone was detected a few times. The chain recombines TRBV5-1 with TRBJ2-3, with 8 bases identical to TRBD2. Trimming took 4 bases from V and 4 from J; bases not matched to a gene: 11. Germline V lookup: CDR1 SGHRS, CDR2 YFSETQ. The CDR3 extends over 16 amino acids. CDR3 coding DNA: TGCGCCAGCAGCCATCGAGCGGGAGAGGTTGCAGATACGCAGTATTTT. Translation: CASSHRAGEVADTQYF. The complete variable domain, with remaining parts taken from reference TRBV5-1 and TRBJ2-3, reads KAGVTQTPRYLIKTRGQQVTLSCSPISGHRSVSWYQQTPGQGLQFLFEYFSETQRNKGNFPGRFSGRQFSNSRSEMNVSTLELGDSALYLCASSHRAGEVADTQYFGPGTRLTVL.

The V call is TRBV5-1, the J call TRBJ1-1, with TRBD1 as a possible D gene (5 bases). Germline CDR1 and CDR2: SGHRS and YFSETQ. V lost 0 bases and J 1 base, leaving 10 bases between the germline ends. The CDR3 runs 15 residues. The CDR3: CASSLAGYGNTEAFF. The CDR3 region has the DNA TGCGCCAGCAGCTTGGCAGGGTACGGGAACACTGAAGCTTTCTTT.

This clone has more than one count but fewer than ten. The V gene is TRBV7-9, the J gene TRBJ2-2; D might be TRBD1 or TRBD2, each matching 5 bases. Trimming shortened V by 1 base and J by 6 bases, and 6 bases separated the two germline ends. This CDR3 region has 13 residues. Germline V gene data show CDR1 as SEHNR and CDR2 as FQNEAQ (reference sequence). CDR3 in amino acids: CASSLVGAGELFF. CDR3 sequence (DNA): TGTGCCAGCAGCTTAGTGGGGGCCGGGGAGCTGTTTTTT.

V and J are TRBV7-7 and TRBJ2-3; D possibly matches TRBD1 or TRBD2 (5 bases each). The germline V and J ends were trimmed by 5 bases and 0 bases, with 9 bases remaining between them. The CDR3 is 14 residues long. Germline lookup yields CDR1 SSHAT and CDR2 FNYEAQ (reference sequence). CDR3 region: CASSPGRSTDTQYF. CDR3 in DNA: TGTGCCAGCAGCCCGGGACGCAGCACAGATACGCAGTATTTT. Full variable domain (rest looked up from reference TRBV7-7 and TRBJ2-3): GAGVSQSPRYKVTKRGQDVTLRCDPISSHATLYWYQQALGQGPEFLTYFNYEAQPDKSGLPSDRFSAERPEGSISTLTIQRTEQRDSAMYRCASSPGRSTDTQYFGPGTRLTVL.

The gene calls are TRBV4-2 and TRBJ1-5, with unresolved D. V was shortened by 4 bases and J by 3 bases, with 13 bases between the two germline ends. From germline, CDR1 is LGHNA and CDR2 YNFKEQ. The CDR3 runs 15 residues. The CDR3 region is CASSRNTRSNQPQHF. In DNA, the CDR3 is TGTGCCAGCAGCCGGAATACCAGATCCAATCAGCCCCAGCATTTT.

V and J are TRBV18 and TRBJ2-2; 9 nucleotides agree with TRBD1. The CDR3 is made up of 16 amino acids. Trimming took 1 base from V and 6 from J; bases not matched to a gene: 6. The germline CDR1 and CDR2 sequences are KGHSH and LQKENI. CDR3 DNA sequence: TGTGCCAGCTCACCACTCGGACAGGGGATGGCCGGGGAGCTGTTTTTT. Amino acid sequence: CASSPLGQGMAGELFF.

The gene calls are TRBV30 and TRBJ2-3; D is unclear. The germline V gene encodes CDR1 GTSNPN and CDR2 SVGIG (reference sequence). The CDR3 sequence is 12 residues long. V lost 4 bases and J lost 2, with 7 bases in between. The CDR3: CAWNRNTDTQYF. The CDR3 coding sequence is TGTGCCTGGAACCGAAACACAGATACGCAGTATTTT. Full variable domain (rest looked up from reference TRBV30 and TRBJ2-3): SQTIHQWPATLVQPVGSPLSLECTVEGTSNPNLYWYRQAAGRGLQLLFYSVGIGQISSEVPQNLSASRPQDRQFILSSKKLLLSDSGFYLCAWNRNTDTQYFGPGTRLTVL.